The clone carrying this TCR beta chain showed up just once. What it recognizes is unknown. The data belong to a study of cytomegalovirus exposure and HLA in healthy donors. About the research overall: In a later analysis, the roughly 130 validation repertoires were reported to have used the same platform as the 666 first-cohort repertoires.

Produced via immunoSEQ multiplex PCR; TCRdb's table is partial and in-frame only. The table has 130,000 to 150,000 clones, approximately 92% seen once; the top ten hold approximately 9.2%. Trimming removed 8 bases at V and 0 bases at J, with 13 bases between. This CDR3 comprises 14 residues. Germline values: CDR1 MNHEY, CDR2 SVGAGI. The donors were members of the validation cohort comprising approximately 110 subjects, separate from the approximately 710-subject first cohort. General study findings and limits: Usually a TCR sequence was rare, but some public TCRs were found in many donors. There were around 160 TCR beta chains listed as cytomegalovirus-associated.

The chain employs TRBV6-5 and TRBJ1-1; D remains ambiguous. Sequencing was done on a sample of PBMCs. This receptor was taken from a woman younger than 30 in good health and CMV-seropositive. This CDR3 reads CASGIIDMNTEAFF. CDR3 sequence (DNA): TGTGCCAGCGGCATCATCGACATGAACACTGAAGCTTTCTTT.